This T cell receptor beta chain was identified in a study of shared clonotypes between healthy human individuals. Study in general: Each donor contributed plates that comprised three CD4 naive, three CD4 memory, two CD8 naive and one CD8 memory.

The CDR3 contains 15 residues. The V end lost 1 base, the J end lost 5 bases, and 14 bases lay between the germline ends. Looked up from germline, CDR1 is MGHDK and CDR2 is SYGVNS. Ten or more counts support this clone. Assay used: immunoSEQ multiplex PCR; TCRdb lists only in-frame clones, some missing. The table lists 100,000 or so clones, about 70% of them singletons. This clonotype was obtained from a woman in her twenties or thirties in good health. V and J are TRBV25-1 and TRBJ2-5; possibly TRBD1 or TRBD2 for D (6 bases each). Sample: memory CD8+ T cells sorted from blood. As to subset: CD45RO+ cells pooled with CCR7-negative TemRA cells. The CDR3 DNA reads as TGTGCCAGCAGTGAATCGGGGGCCGACCGCGAGACCCAGTACTTC. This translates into CASSESGADRETQYF. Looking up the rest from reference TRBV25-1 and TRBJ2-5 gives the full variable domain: EADIYQTPRYLVIGTGKKITLECSQTMGHDKMYWYQQDPGMELHLIHYSYGVNSTEKGDLSSESTVSRIRTEHFPLTLESARPSHTSQYLCASSESGADRETQYFGPGTRLLVL.